The T cell receptor beta chain described here comes from a study of T cells in Graves' hyperthyroidism and ophthalmopathy. The investigators amplified TCR beta CDR3 regions from RNA transcripts. The HTBI primer set served for first-round RT-PCR of the TCR CDR3. TCRdb reprocessed the multiplex PCR reads with MiXCR, giving one entry per CDR3 protein. The sample shows under 700,000 distinct CDR3 sequences, around 46% of them seen only once. Germline V gene sequence: CDR1 SGHDN, CDR2 FVKESK. The CDR3 has 14 residues. The V end lost 4 bases, the J end lost 4 bases, and 13 bases lay between the germline ends. The table lists this clonotype with many counts.

The specimen sequenced was peripheral blood or thyroid tissue (not recorded which). J is TRBJ1-1 and V is TRBV14, with D unresolved. The sequence was obtained from a woman aged 18-29 years with Graves' hyperthyroidism. In nucleotides, the CDR3 is TGTGCCAGCAGCCCCCTGCAGTGGAGCACTGAAGCTTTCTTT. Protein sequence: CASSPLQWSTEAFF.